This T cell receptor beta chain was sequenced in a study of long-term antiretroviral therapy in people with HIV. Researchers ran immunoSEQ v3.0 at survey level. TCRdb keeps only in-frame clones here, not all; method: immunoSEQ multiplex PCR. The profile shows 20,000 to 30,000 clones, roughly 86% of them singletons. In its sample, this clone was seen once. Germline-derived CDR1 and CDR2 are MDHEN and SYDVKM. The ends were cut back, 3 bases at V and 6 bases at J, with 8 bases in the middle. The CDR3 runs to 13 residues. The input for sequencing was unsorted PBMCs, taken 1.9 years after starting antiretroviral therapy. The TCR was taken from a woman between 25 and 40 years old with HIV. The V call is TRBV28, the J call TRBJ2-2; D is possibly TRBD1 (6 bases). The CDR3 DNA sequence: TGTGCCAGCAGTTTGGCAGGGGCCGGGGAGCTGTTTTTT. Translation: CASSLAGAGELFF.